The entry below gives a single T cell receptor beta chain sequence along with its context. What it binds is not known. Germline V gene data show CDR1 as SEHNR and CDR2 as FQNEAQ (reference sequence). CDR3 length equals 14 residues. J lost 7 bases, V lost 5 bases, and 7 bases had no gene match. The sample originates from a study of STAT5B mutations in CD4+ large granular lymphocyte leukemia. Study-level points and caveats: Top patient clones used TRBV06 genes more often: 8/27 versus 2/35 in controls.

Only in-frame clones appear in the TCRdb table, and some are missing; sequencing was by immunoSEQ multiplex PCR. The sample lists some 30,000 clones, about three quarters occurring once. This chain joins TRBV7-9 and TRBJ2-1; TRBD2 aligns across 8 bases. This sequence originates from a human donor in good health. Sequences were obtained from CD4+ T cells from blood buffy coats. The CDR3 spells CASSRVAGSNEQFF. The CDR3 DNA follows: TGTGCCAGCAGCCGGGTAGCGGGATCGAATGAGCAGTTCTTC. Variable domain in full (rest from reference TRBV7-9 and TRBJ2-1): DTGVSQNPRHKITKRGQNVTFRCDPISEHNRLYWYRQTLGQGPEFLTYFQNEAQLEKSRLLSDRFSAERPKGSFSTLEIQRTEQGDSAMYLCASSRVAGSNEQFFGPGTRLTVL.